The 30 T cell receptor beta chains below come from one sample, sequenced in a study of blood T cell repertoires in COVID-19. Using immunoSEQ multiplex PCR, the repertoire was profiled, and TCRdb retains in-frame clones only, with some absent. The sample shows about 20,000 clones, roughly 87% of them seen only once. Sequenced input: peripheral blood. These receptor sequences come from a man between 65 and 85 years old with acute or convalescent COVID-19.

The CDR3: CASSNSWGQPQHF. The CDR3 DNA is TGTGCCAGTAGTAACAGTTGGGGCCAGCCCCAGCATTTT. The chain is built from TRBV19 and TRBJ1-5; the D gene is possibly TRBD1 (5 bases). The length of the CDR3 is 13 residues. Trimming shortened V by 4 bases and J by 7 bases, and 11 bases separated the two germline ends. Germline CDR1 is LNHDA and CDR2 is SQIVND (reference sequence).

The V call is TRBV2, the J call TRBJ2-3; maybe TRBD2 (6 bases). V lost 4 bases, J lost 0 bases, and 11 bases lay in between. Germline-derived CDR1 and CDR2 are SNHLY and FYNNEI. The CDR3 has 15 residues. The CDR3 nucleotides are TGTGCCAGCAGTGTCCGACTAGGAAGCACAGATACGCAGTATTTT. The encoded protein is CASSVRLGSTDTQYF.

Here the CDR3 DNA reads TGTGCCAGCAGCCAAGGCGGGACAGGGGGTGCCACCATATATTTT. This sequence encodes CASSQGGTGGATIYF. The chain carries TRBV14 and TRBJ1-3, with 11 bases that match TRBD1. The CDR3 length is 15 residues. Germline trimming cut 1 base from V and 9 bases from J; bases unmatched to any gene: 5. Germline V gene lookup returns CDR1 SGHDN and CDR2 FVKESK.

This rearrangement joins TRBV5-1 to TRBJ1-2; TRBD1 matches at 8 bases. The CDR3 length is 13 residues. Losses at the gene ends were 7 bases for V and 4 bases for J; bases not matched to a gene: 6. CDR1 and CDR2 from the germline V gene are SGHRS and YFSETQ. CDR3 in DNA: TGCGCCAGCTCCAGGGGGCAGGGCTATGGCTACACCTTC. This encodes CASSRGQGYGYTF.

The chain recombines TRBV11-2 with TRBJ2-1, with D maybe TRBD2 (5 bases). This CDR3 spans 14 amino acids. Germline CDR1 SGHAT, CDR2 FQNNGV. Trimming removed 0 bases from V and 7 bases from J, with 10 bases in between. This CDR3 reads CASSLEAGTNEQFF. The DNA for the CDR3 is TGTGCCAGCAGCTTAGAGGCGGGTACTAATGAGCAGTTCTTC. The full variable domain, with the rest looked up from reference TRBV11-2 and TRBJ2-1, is EAGVAQSPRYKIIEKRQSVAFWCNPISGHATLYWYQQILGQGPKLLIQFQNNGVVDDSQLPKDRFSAERLKGVDSTLKIQPAKLEDSAVYLCASSLEAGTNEQFFGPGTRLTVL.

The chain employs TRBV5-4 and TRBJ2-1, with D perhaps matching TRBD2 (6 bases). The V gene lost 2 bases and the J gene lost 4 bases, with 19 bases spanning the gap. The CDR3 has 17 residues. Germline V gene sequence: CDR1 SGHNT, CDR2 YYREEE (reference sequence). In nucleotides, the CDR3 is TGTGCCAGCAGCTTCGGCGGGTCGGGAGTTGGGTACAATGAGCAGTTCTTC. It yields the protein CASSFGGSGVGYNEQFF.

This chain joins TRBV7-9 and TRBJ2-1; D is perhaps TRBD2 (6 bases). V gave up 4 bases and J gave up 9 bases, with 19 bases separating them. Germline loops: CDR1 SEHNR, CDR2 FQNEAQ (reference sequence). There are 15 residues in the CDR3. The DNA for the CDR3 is TGTGCCAGCAGCTGGCGGAATAGGGACTCGGGTGAGCAGTTCTTC. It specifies CASSWRNRDSGEQFF.

CDR3: CASRDYGASRRELFF. CDR3 DNA sequence: TGTGCCAGCAGGGACTACGGGGCAAGTCGGCGGGAGCTGTTTTTT. The chain recombines TRBV2 with TRBJ2-2; D might be TRBD2 (6 bases). CDR1 SNHLY and CDR2 FYNNEI come from the germline V gene. V was clipped by 6 bases and J by 9 bases, with 20 bases between them. This CDR3 comprises 15 residues.

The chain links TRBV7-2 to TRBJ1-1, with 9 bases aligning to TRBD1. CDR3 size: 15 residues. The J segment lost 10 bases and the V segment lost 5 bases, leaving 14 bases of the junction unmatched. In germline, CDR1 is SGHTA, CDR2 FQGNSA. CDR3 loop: CASSPGDRDILGAFF. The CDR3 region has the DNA TGTGCCAGCAGCCCAGGGGACAGGGACATCTTGGGAGCTTTCTTT. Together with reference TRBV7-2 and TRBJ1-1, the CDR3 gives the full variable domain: GAGVSQSPSNKVTEKGKDVELRCDPISGHTALYWYRQSLGQGLEFLIYFQGNSAPDKSGLPSDRFSAERTGGSVSTLTIQRTQQEDSAVYLCASSPGDRDILGAFFGQGTRLTVV.

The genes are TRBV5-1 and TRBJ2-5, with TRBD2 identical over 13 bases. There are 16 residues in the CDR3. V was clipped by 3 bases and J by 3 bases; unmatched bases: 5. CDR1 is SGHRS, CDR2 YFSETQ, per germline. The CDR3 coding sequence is TGCGCCAGCAGCTGGGGGACTAGCGGGGAAGAAGAGACCCAGTACTTC. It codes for CASSWGTSGEEETQYF. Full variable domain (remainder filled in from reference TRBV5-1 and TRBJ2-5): KAGVTQTPRYLIKTRGQQVTLSCSPISGHRSVSWYQQTPGQGLQFLFEYFSETQRNKGNFPGRFSGRQFSNSRSEMNVSTLELGDSALYLCASSWGTSGEEETQYFGPGTRLLVL.

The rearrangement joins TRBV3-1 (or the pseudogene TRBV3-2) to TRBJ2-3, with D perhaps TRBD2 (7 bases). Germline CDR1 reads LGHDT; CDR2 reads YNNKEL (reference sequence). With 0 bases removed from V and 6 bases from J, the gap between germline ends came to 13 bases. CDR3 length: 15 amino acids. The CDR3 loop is CASSQEGGPRDTQYF. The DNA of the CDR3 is TGTGCCAGCAGCCAAGAGGGGGGGCCTCGGGATACGCAGTATTTT.

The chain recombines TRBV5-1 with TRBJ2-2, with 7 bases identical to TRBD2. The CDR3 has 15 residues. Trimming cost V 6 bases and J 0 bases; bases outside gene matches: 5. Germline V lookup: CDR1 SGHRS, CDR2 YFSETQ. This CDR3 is CASTLGGANTGELFF. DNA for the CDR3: TGCGCCAGCACCCTGGGGGGGGCGAACACCGGGGAGCTGTTTTTT.

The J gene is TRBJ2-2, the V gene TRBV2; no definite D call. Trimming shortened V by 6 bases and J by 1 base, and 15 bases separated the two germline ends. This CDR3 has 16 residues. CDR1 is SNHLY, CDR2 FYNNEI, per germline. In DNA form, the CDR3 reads TGTGCCAGCAGCGAACCGTTGCGCCTGAACACCGGGGAGCTGTTTTTT. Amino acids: CASSEPLRLNTGELFF. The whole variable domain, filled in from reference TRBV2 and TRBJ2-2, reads EPEVTQTPSHQVTQMGQEVILRCVPISNHLYFYWYRQILGQKVEFLVSFYNNEISEKSEIFDDQFSVERPDGSNFTLKIRSTKLEDSAMYFCASSEPLRLNTGELFFGEGSRLTVL.

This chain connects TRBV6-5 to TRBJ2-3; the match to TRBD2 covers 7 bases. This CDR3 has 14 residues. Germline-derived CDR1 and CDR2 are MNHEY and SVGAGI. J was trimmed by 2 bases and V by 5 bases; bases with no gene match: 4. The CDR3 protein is CASSLGLFTDTQYF. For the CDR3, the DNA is TGTGCCAGCAGTCTGGGACTATTCACAGATACGCAGTATTTT.

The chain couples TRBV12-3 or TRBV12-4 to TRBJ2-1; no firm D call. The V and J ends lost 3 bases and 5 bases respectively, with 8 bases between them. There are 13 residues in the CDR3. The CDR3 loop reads CASSLRRNNEQFF. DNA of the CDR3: TGTGCCAGCAGTTTGCGCCGAAACAATGAGCAGTTCTTC.

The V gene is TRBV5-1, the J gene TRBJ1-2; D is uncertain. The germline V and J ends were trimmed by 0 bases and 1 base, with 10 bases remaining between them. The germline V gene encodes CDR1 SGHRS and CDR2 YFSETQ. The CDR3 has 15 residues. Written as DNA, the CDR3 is TGCGCCAGCAGCTTGGAAGCTTCGGGTAACTATGGCTACACCTTC. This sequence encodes CASSLEASGNYGYTF.

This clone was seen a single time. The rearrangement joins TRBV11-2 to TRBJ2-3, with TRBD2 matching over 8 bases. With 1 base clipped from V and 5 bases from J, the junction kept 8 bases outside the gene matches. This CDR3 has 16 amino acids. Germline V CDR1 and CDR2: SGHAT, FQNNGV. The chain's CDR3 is CASSLVARREVDTQYF. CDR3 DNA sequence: TGTGCCAGCAGCTTAGTTGCCAGGCGGGAGGTAGATACGCAGTATTTT.

The CDR3 region is CASSFPQVSVRELFF. The DNA of the CDR3 is TGTGCCAGCAGTTTCCCCCAGGTATCTGTTCGGGAGCTGTTTTTT. The rearrangement links TRBV6-2 or TRBV6-3 to TRBJ2-2, with D unresolved. Trimming stripped 4 bases from V and 9 bases from J, with 18 bases between. The CDR3 is 15 amino acids. Germline CDR1 and CDR2: MNHEY and SVGEGT.

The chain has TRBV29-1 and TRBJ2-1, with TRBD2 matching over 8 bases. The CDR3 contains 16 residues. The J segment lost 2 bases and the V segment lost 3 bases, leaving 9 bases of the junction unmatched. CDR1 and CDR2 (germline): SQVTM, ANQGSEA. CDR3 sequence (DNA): TGCAGCGTTGAGGGAGCGGGAGATGTCCCCTACAATGAGCAGTTCTTC. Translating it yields CSVEGAGDVPYNEQFF.

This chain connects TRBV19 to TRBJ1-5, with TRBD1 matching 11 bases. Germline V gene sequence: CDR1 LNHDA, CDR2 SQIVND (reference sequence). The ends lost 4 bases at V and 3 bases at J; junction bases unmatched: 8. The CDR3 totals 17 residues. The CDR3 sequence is CASSTDRDRGINQPQHF. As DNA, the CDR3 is TGTGCCAGTAGTACCGACCGGGACAGGGGGATCAATCAGCCCCAGCATTTT.

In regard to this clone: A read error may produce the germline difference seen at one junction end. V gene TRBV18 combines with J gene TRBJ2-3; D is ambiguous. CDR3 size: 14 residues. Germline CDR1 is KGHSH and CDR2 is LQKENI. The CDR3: CASSPLDTPDTQYF. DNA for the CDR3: TGTGCCAGCTCGCCACTTGACACCCCAGATACGCAGTATTTT. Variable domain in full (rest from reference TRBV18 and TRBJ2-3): NAGVMQNPRHLVRRRGQEARLRCSPMKGHSHVYWYRQLPEEGLKFMVYLQKENIIDESGMPKERFSAEFPKEGPSILRIQQVVRGDSAAYFCASSPLDTPDTQYFGPGTRLTVL.

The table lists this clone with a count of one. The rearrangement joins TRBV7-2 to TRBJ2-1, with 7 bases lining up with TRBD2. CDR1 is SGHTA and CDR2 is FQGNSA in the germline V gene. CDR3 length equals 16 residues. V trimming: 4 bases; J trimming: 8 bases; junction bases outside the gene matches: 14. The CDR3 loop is CASSSVLVRGSDEQFF. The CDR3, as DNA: TGTGCCAGCAGCTCAGTTCTTGTGCGGGGGTCCGATGAGCAGTTCTTC.

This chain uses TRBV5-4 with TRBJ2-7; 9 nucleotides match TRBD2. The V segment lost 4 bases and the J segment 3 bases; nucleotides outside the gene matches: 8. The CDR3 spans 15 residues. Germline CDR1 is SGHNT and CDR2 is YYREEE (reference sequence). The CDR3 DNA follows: TGTGCCAGCAGCGGGACTAGCCTTGGAAGCTACGAGCAGTACTTC. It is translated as CASSGTSLGSYEQYF.

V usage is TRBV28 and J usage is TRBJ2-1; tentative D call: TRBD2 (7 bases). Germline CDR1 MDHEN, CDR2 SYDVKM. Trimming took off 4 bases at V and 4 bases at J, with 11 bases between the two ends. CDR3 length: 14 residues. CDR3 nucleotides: TGTGCCAGCAGTTCGGGGGGCCGGTACAATGAGCAGTTCTTC. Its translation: CASSSGGRYNEQFF.

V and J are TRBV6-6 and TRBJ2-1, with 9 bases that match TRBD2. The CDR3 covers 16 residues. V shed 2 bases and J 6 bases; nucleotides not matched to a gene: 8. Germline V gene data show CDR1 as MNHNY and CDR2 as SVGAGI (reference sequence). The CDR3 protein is CASSYGASGTLNEQFF. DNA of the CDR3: TGTGCCAGCAGTTACGGGGCTAGCGGGACCCTCAATGAGCAGTTCTTC.

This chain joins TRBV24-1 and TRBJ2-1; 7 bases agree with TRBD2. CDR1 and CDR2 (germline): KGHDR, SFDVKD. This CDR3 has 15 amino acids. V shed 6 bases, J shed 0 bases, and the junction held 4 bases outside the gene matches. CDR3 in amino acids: CATSNPGGSYNEQFF. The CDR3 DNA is TGTGCCACCAGTAACCCGGGAGGCTCCTACAATGAGCAGTTCTTC.

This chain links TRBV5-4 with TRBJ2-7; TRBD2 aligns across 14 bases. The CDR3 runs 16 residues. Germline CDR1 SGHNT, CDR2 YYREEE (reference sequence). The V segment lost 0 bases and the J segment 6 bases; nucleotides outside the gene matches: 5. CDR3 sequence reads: CASSLGLAGGRGEQYF. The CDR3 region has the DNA TGTGCCAGCAGCTTGGGACTAGCGGGAGGGCGGGGCGAGCAGTACTTC.

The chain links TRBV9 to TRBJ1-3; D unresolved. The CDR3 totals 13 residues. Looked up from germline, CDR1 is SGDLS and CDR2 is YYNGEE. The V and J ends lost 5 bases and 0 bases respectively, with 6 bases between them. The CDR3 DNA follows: TGTGCCAGCAGAGCGAGCTCTGGAAACACCATATATTTT. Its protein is CASRASSGNTIYF.

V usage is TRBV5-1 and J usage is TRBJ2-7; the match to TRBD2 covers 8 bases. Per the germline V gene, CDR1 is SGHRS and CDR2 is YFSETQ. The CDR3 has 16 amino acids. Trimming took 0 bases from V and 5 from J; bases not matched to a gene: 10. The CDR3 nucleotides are TGCGCCAGCAGCTTGGTCGGGGGGGGCGCTGGAAACGAGCAGTACTTC. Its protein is CASSLVGGGAGNEQYF.

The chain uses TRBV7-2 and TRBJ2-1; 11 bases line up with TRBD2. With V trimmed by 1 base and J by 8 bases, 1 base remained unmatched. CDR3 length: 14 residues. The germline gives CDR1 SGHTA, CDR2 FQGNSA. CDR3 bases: TGTGCCAGCAGCTTAGGACTAGCGGGATATGAGCAGTTCTTC. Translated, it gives CASSLGLAGYEQFF.